Following are 21 T cell receptor beta chains from one sample sequenced in a study of blood T cells in healthy people across ages. Next came a second PCR, run for about 6 to 11 cycles, which used a sample-barcoded 5' primer along with a J-beta primer mix. TCRdb independently ran MiXCR on the 5' RACE reads; one entry per CDR3 protein. The sample lists 700,000 to 800,000 distinct CDR3 sequences, more than 40% occurring once. The sample consisted of blood. These receptors were collected from a woman aged 60-75 years in good health.

CDR3 in amino acids: CASSTTVVGSNQPQHF. As DNA, the CDR3 is TGTGCCAGCAGTACCACAGTGGTTGGAAGCAATCAGCCCCAGCATTTT. V and J are TRBV27 and TRBJ1-5; D gene uncertain. V was trimmed by 5 bases and J by 1 base, leaving 15 bases between them. Germline CDR1 reads MNHEY; CDR2 reads SMNVEV (reference sequence). The CDR3 sequence is 16 residues long.

The rearrangement uses TRBV7-3 and TRBJ2-2; D is perhaps TRBD2 (6 bases). The CDR3 is 17 amino acids. Trimming shortened V by 6 bases and J by 0 bases, and 17 bases separated the two germline ends. CDR1 is SGHTA, CDR2 FQGTGA, per germline. CDR3 amino acids: CASSRGAQFSNTGELFF. CDR3 nucleotides: TGTGCCAGCAGTCGCGGGGCCCAGTTTTCGAACACCGGGGAGCTGTTTTTT.

In its sample, this clonotype was seen a few times. The gene calls are TRBV3-1 and TRBJ2-7; D gene ambiguous. V dropped 3 bases and J dropped 3 bases, with 6 bases sitting between them. There are 12 residues in the CDR3. Germline V gene data show CDR1 as LGHDT and CDR2 as YNNKEL (reference sequence). CDR3 DNA sequence: TGTGCCAGCAGCCAGTGGGGCTACGAGCAGTACTTC. It is translated as CASSQWGYEQYF.

The chain links TRBV20-1 to TRBJ2-7; tentatively, D is TRBD1 or TRBD2 (7 bases each). This CDR3 has 13 amino acids. Germline values: CDR1 DFQATT, CDR2 SNEGSKA (reference sequence). The V end lost 2 bases, the J end lost 10 bases, and 18 bases lay between the germline ends. CDR3 nucleotides: TGCAGTGCTAGACCCACAGGGGAGGGAACCCAGTACTTC. The encoded protein is CSARPTGEGTQYF.

This chain joins TRBV27 and TRBJ2-1; 15 bases agree with TRBD2. Germline CDR1 MNHEY, CDR2 SMNVEV (reference sequence). The trim removed 1 base at V and 5 bases at J, leaving 6 bases unmatched. CDR3 length: 18 amino acids. CDR3 bases: TGTGCCAGCAGTTTATTTGGACTAGCGGGAGGGCCTGACAATGAGCAGTTCTTC. Translated: CASSLFGLAGGPDNEQFF.

This chain connects TRBV6-2 or TRBV6-3 to TRBJ2-1; D not resolved. The germline CDR1 and CDR2 sequences are MNHEY and SVGEGT. The germline V and J ends were trimmed by 6 bases and 13 bases, with 16 bases remaining between them. The CDR3 loop spans 12 amino acids. This CDR3 reads CASRGMAETQFF. In DNA, the CDR3 is TGTGCCAGCAGGGGGATGGCGGAGACCCAGTTCTTC.

The chain joins TRBV20-1 to TRBJ1-2; TRBD1 agrees at 8 bases. Germline values: CDR1 DFQATT, CDR2 SNEGSKA (reference sequence). CDR3 length: 16 residues. V lost 0 bases, J lost 1 base, and 7 bases stayed unmatched. CDR3 sequence: CSARDRTGTHNYGYTF. The CDR3 DNA follows: TGCAGTGCTAGAGATAGGACAGGGACACATAACTATGGCTACACCTTC.

The rearrangement links TRBV27 to TRBJ2-1; TRBD2 matches at 14 bases. The CDR3 length is 17 residues. Germline CDR1 reads MNHEY; CDR2 reads SMNVEV (reference sequence). The V and J ends lost 0 bases and 7 bases, in that order; junction bases with no gene match: 5. The CDR3 region is CASSLSPGLAGENEQFF. The CDR3 bases are TGTGCCAGCAGTTTATCTCCGGGACTAGCGGGGGAAAATGAGCAGTTCTTC.

This clonotype showed up just a few times. The chain has TRBV7-3 and TRBJ2-3, with 10 bases lining up with TRBD1. The CDR3 has 15 residues. Germline lookup yields CDR1 SGHTA and CDR2 FQGTGA. Losses at the gene ends were 3 bases for V and 7 bases for J; bases not matched to a gene: 7. The CDR3 DNA follows: TGTGCCAGCAGCTTCGACGGGACAGGGGCATATACGCAGTATTTT. Translation: CASSFDGTGAYTQYF.

This clonotype occurred a few times. The CDR3 reads CATSENSGSPLHF. In DNA, the CDR3 is TGTGCCACCAGTGAGAACAGTGGTTCACCCCTCCACTTT. The V gene is TRBV24-1, the J gene TRBJ1-6; the D is unclear. From germline, CDR1 is KGHDR and CDR2 SFDVKD. The CDR3 spans 13 residues. The germline V and J ends were trimmed by 4 bases and 9 bases, with 9 bases remaining between them.

This rearrangement joins TRBV5-1 to TRBJ1-4; TRBD1 matches at 10 bases. Trimming cost V 4 bases and J 0 bases; bases outside gene matches: 9. Germline V lookup: CDR1 SGHRS, CDR2 YFSETQ. The CDR3 is 18 residues long. Written as DNA, the CDR3 is TGCGCCAGCAGCAGAAGGACAGGGGGAGGGACAACTAATGAAAAACTGTTTTTT. Its protein product is CASSRRTGGGTTNEKLFF.

This clonotype has just a few counts. The chain employs TRBV6-5 and TRBJ2-3, with D unresolved. CDR3 length: 13 residues. The germline V gene has CDR1 MNHEY and CDR2 SVGAGI. Trimming left V 5 bases short and J 3 bases short, with 9 bases between. Here the CDR3 reads CASSRVRTDTQYF. In DNA form, the CDR3 reads TGTGCCAGCAGTCGGGTAAGGACAGATACGCAGTATTTT.

The chain is built from TRBV4-3 and TRBJ2-5; D possibly uses TRBD1 or TRBD2 (6 bases each). The CDR3 is made up of 16 amino acids. The V gene's germline CDR1 is LGHNA and CDR2 YSLEER. The V end lost 0 bases, the J end lost 5 bases, and 16 bases lay between the germline ends. CDR3 in amino acids: CASSQDYSRGLETQYF. The CDR3 nucleotides are TGCGCCAGCAGCCAAGACTACAGCCGGGGGCTGGAGACCCAGTACTTC.

The chain combines TRBV11-2 with TRBJ2-3, with D tentatively TRBD1 (6 bases). The germline V gene encodes CDR1 SGHAT and CDR2 FQNNGV. This CDR3 contains 15 residues. With 5 bases removed from V and 4 bases from J, the gap between germline ends came to 16 bases. CDR3 nucleotides: TGTGCCAGCAGCCTTAACAGGGTCGAGCCAGATACGCAGTATTTT. Amino acid sequence: CASSLNRVEPDTQYF.

The chain uses TRBV7-2 and TRBJ2-2; D unclear. The ends were cut back, 3 bases at V and 5 bases at J, with 13 bases in the middle. This CDR3 is 15 amino acids long. Germline V CDR1 and CDR2: SGHTA, FQGNSA. The CDR3 bases are TGTGCCAGCAGCTTTATCCGGACGGCTACCGGGGAGCTGTTTTTT. Protein product: CASSFIRTATGELFF.

Details on this clonotype: This clone may be a read error of a much larger clone one base away. The rearrangement joins TRBV4-3 to TRBJ2-3, with no clear D. The CDR3 runs 15 residues. Germline assignment: CDR1 LGHNA and CDR2 YSLEER. Trimming took 1 base from V and 6 from J, leaving 14 bases between them. The CDR3: CASSQVCGGVDTQYF. The CDR3 DNA follows: TGCGCCAGCAGCCAAGTATGTGGTGGGGTCGATACGCAGTATTTT.

J is TRBJ2-6 and V is TRBV29-1; D perhaps matches TRBD2 (5 bases). This CDR3 has 16 amino acids. V gave up 6 bases and J gave up 0 bases, with 15 bases separating them. Germline V gene sequence: CDR1 SQVTM, CDR2 ANQGSEA. The CDR3 here is CSVRVGGLSGANVLTF. The CDR3 region has the DNA TGCAGCGTGAGGGTTGGCGGACTCTCTGGGGCCAACGTCCTGACTTTC. Looking up the rest from reference TRBV29-1 and TRBJ2-6 gives the full variable domain: SAVISQKPSRDICQRGTSLTIQCQVDSQVTMMFWYRQQPGQSLTLIATANQGSEATYESGFVIDKFPISRPNLTFSTLTVSNMSPEDSSIYLCSVRVGGLSGANVLTFGAGSRLTVL.

This clonotype was seen repeatedly, ten times or more. This chain links TRBV27 with TRBJ2-1, with 11 bases aligning to TRBD2. The CDR3 has 15 amino acids. The V gene's germline CDR1 is MNHEY and CDR2 SMNVEV (reference sequence). Losses at the gene ends were 6 bases for V and 8 bases for J; bases not matched to a gene: 9. The CDR3 region has the DNA TGTGCCAGCAGCCGGGTGACTAGCGGGAAGGATGAGCAGTTCTTC. Translation: CASSRVTSGKDEQFF.

V and J are TRBV19 and TRBJ2-3; 8 bases are shared with TRBD2. CDR3 length: 17 amino acids. Germline CDR1 is LNHDA and CDR2 is SQIVND (reference sequence). With V trimmed by 5 bases and J by 8 bases, 18 bases remained unmatched. CDR3 nucleotides: TGTGCCAGTAGTCCCGGGGCGTGGGGACTAGTCTCCGGTACGCAGTATTTT. Its translation: CASSPGAWGLVSGTQYF. The whole variable domain, remainder taken from reference TRBV19 and TRBJ2-3, is DGGITQSPKYLFRKEGQNVTLSCEQNLNHDAMYWYRQDPGQGLRLIYYSQIVNDFQKGDIAEGYSVSREKKESFPLTVTSAQKNPTAFYLCASSPGAWGLVSGTQYFGPGTRLTVL.

With regard to this clonotype: Germline and junction disagree at one end, which may indicate a read error. V and J are TRBV14 and TRBJ2-1; TRBD2 is a possible D gene (6 bases). Germline V gene sequence: CDR1 SGHDN, CDR2 FVKESK. The CDR3 sequence is 17 residues long. CDR3: CASSQDLGLANYKEQFF. CDR3 nucleotides: TGTGCCAGCAGCCAAGATTTAGGTCTAGCGAACTACAAAGAGCAGTTCTTC.

Regarding this clonotype: The junction shows a germline mismatch at one end, possibly a read error. V usage is TRBV14 and J usage is TRBJ2-3; D is ambiguous. Germline CDR1 is SGHDN and CDR2 is FVKESK. The CDR3 totals 14 residues. For the CDR3, the DNA is TGTGCCAGCGGCCAAGGCGGTAGCACAGATACGCAGTATTTT. This gives the protein CASGQGGSTDTQYF.